This is a list of T cell receptor beta chains from one sample in a study of tumor and adjacent non-tumor tissue in lung cancer. TCRdb redid the calling of the multiplex PCR reads with MiXCR, one entry per CDR3 protein. The sample holds 120,000 to 150,000 distinct CDR3 sequences, around 65% seen once. Sequencing was carried out using lung tumor tissue. The receptors here all came from a man aged 55 to 69 with small cell lung cancer. Each CDR3 is given with its conserved first and last residue. D genes are given only for firm matches. Rows may omit the clone size; those that give it use once, few, many or a size class.

>TRBV4-1|.|TRBJ1-2|TRBD1
CASSPGGQGAGDYTF
TGTGCCAGCAGCCCAGGGGGACAGGGGGCGGGTGACTACACCTTC
>TRBV5-4|.|TRBJ1-1|.
CASGPETIRRVTDAFF
TGTGCCAGCGGCCCAGAAACTATTAGACGTGTCACTGATGCTTTCTTT
>TRBV11-2|.|TRBJ2-1|TRBD2
CVSTSESLAGYNEQFF
TGTGTCAGCACCTCGGAATCGCTAGCGGGTTACAATGAGCAGTTCTTC
>TRBV28|.|TRBJ2-1|.
CASRLLQSSSNEQFF
TGTGCCAGCAGGTTGCTGCAATCCTCCTCCAATGAGCAGTTCTTC
>TRBV6-6|few|TRBJ1-1|.
CASRIDSYTEAFF
TGTGCCAGCAGGATAGATTCATACACTGAAGCTTTCTTT
>TRBV20-1|.|TRBJ1-1|.
CNARVVGTEAFF
TGCAATGCAAGAGTGGTGGGCACTGAAGCTTTCTTT
>TRBV11-3|.|TRBJ2-1|.
CASSLYHKRDNEQFF
TGTGCCAGCAGCTTATACCACAAGCGGGACAATGAGCAATTCTTC
>TRBV20-1|.|TRBJ1-5|.
CSARRTASNQHQHF
TGCAGTGCTAGGAGGACAGCCTCCAATCAGCACCAGCATTTT
>TRBV4-2|.|TRBJ1-5|.
CASSQAGAEGGDQPQHF
TGTGCTAGCAGCCAAGCCGGCGCCGAGGGAGGCGATCAGCCCCAGCATTTT
>TRBV11-2|.|TRBJ2-2|.
CTSSLEGGPGELFF
TGTACCAGCAGTTTAGAAGGCGGTCCCGGGGAGCTGTTTTTT
>TRBV29-1|.|TRBJ2-2|TRBD1
CSVRQGNTGELFF
TGCAGCGTTCGACAGGGGAACACCGGGGAGCTGTTTTTT
>TRBV11-2|.|TRBJ2-5|TRBD2
CASSLEGVSGIINF
TGTGCCAGCAGCTTGGAAGGAGTTAGCGGGATAATAAACTTC
>TRBV4-1|many|TRBJ1-2|.
CASSQDQRFYGYTF
TGCGCCAGCAGCCAAGATCAACGATTCTATGGCTACACCTTC
>TRBV20-1|.|TRBJ2-1|.
CSASRQESSYNEHSF
TGCAGTGCCTCCCGACAGGAGAGCTCCTACAATGAGCACTCCTTC
>TRBV5-6|many|TRBJ2-1|.
CASSLDLDFNYNEQFF
TGTGCCAGCAGCTTGGACCTGGACTTCAACTACAATGAGCAGTTCTTC
>TRBV29-1|few|TRBJ2-7|.
CSVGAPGVSYEQYF
TGCAGCGTGGGGGCTCCGGGGGTCTCCTACGAGCAGTACTTC
>TRBV7-3|.|TRBJ2-1|.
CASSRVGAGVTGKSYNEQFF
TGTGCCAGCAGCCGCGTGGGGGCGGGAGTTACGGGGAAATCCTACAATGAGCAGTTCTTC
>TRBV11-2|.|TRBJ1-1|.
CVSSRGELRDSKAFF
TGTGTCAGCAGCCGTGGAGAATTGCGAGACAGCAAAGCTTTCTTT
>TRBV7-2|.|TRBJ2-6|.
CASSSPTGANVLTF
TGTGCCAGCAGCTCACCGACTGGGGCCAACGTCCTGACTTTC
>TRBV6-1|.|TRBJ1-2|TRBD1
CASQRQGSNYCYTF
TGTGCCAGCCAAAGACAGGGTTCCAACTATTGCTACACCTTC
>TRBV5-6|.|TRBJ2-5|.
CSSSSPVGSGIETQYF
.
>TRBV6-5|.|TRBJ1-1|TRBD1
CASRTRGVNTEAFF
TGTGCCAGCAGGACCAGGGGGGTGAACACTGAAGCTTTCTTT
>TRBV11-3|.|TRBJ2-1|.
CASSLGVTYNGQFF
TGTGCCAGCAGCTTGGGGGTGACCTACAATGGGCAGTTCTTT
>TRBV20-1|.|TRBJ2-7|.
CSVRDLLEPSSYELYF
TGCAGTGTTAGAGACTTACTAGAGCCAAGCTCCTACGAGCTGTACTTC
>TRBV6-5|.|TRBJ2-1|TRBD2
CTSSPLAGGINDEQFF
TGTACCAGCAGCCCCTTAGCGGGAGGGATTAACGATGAGCAGTTCTTC
>TRBV4-1|.|TRBJ2-5|TRBD1
CASSAETGAQETQYF
TGTGCCAGCAGCGCCGAGACAGGGGCCCAAGAGACCCAGTACTTC
>TRBV5-6|few|TRBJ2-1|TRBD2
CASSPGGTSGRNEQFF
TGTGCCAGCAGTCCAGGCGGGACTAGCGGGAGAAATGAGCAGTTCTTC
>TRBV11-2|.|TRBJ2-3|.
CASSSYRTANTQCF
TGTGCCAGCAGCTCTTACCGGACAGCCAATACGCAATGTTTT
>TRBV6-2/TRBV6-3|few|TRBJ1-2|.
CASRMGGSSYGYTF
TGTGCCAGCAGAATGGGGGGCAGTAGCTATGGCTACACCTTC
>TRBV11-3|few|TRBJ2-5|.
CASSAQRGSQETQYF
TGTGCCAGCAGCGCCCAGAGGGGGTCCCAAGAGACCCAGTACTTC
>TRBV11-2|.|TRBJ2-2|TRBD2
CVSSGSGNIGELFF
TGCGTCAGCAGTGGTAGCGGGAACATCGGGGAGCTGTTTTTT
>TRBV11-2|.|TRBJ2-1|TRBD2
CANSLTLTSGYSEQFF
TGTGCCAACAGCTTAACACTGACTAGCGGTTACAGTGAGCAGTTCTTC
>TRBV6-5|.|TRBJ1-2|.
CASSLCPNYGYTF
TGTGCCAGCAGTTTATGCCCTAACTATGGCTACACCTTC
>TRBV4-1|.|TRBJ1-3|.
CANSGDTIYF
TGTGCCAACAGCGGAGACACCATATATTTT
>TRBV5-5|.|TRBJ2-7|TRBD1
CASSWTGGLYEQYF
TGTGCCAGCAGTTGGACAGGGGGGCTTTACGAGCAGTACTTC
>TRBV28|few|TRBJ1-5|.
CASSLVSIYQPQHF
TGTGCCAGCAGTTTGGTCAGCATATATCAGCCCCAGCATTTT
>TRBV12-5|many|TRBJ1-2|.
CASGPWGGYTF
TGTGCTAGTGGCCCTTGGGGGGGCTACACCTTC